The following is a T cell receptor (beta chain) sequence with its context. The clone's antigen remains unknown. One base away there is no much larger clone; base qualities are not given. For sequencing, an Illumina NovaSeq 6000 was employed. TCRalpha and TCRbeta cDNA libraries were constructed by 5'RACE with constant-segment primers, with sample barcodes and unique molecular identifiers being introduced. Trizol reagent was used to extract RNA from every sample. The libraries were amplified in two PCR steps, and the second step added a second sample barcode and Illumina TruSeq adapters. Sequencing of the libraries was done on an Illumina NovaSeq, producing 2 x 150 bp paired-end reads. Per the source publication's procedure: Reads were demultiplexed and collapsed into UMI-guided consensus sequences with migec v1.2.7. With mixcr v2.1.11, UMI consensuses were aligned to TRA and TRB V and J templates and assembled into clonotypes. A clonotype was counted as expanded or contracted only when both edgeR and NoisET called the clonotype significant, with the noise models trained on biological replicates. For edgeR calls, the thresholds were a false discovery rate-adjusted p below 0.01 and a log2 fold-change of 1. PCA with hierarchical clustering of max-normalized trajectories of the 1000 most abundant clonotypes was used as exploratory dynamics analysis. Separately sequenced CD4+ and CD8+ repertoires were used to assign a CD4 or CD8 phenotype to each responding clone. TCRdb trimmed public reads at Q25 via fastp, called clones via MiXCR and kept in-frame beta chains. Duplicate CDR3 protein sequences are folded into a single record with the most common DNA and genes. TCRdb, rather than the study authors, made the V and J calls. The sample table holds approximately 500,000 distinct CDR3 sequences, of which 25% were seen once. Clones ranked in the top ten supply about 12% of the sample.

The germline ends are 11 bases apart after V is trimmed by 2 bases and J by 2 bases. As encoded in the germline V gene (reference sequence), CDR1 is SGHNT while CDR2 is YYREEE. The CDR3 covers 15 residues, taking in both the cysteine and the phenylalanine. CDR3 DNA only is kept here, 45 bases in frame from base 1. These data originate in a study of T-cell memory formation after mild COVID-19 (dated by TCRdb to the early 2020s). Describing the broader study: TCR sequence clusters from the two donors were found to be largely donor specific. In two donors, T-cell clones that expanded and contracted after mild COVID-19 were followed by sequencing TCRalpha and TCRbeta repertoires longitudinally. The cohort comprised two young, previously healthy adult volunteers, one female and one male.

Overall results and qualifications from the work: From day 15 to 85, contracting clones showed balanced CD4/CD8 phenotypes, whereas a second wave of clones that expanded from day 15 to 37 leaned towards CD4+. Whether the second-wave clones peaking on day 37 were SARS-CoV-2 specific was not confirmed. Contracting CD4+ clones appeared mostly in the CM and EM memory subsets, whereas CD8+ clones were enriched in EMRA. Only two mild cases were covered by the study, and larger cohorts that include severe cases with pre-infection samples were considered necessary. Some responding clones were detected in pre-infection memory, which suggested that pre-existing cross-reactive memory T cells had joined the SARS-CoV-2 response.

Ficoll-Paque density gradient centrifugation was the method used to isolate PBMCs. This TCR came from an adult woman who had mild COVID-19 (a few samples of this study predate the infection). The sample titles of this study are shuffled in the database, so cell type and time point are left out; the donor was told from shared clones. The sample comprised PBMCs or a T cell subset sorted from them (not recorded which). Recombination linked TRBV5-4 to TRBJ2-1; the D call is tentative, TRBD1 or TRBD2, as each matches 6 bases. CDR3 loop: CASSLRGPAYNEQFF. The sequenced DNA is TGTGCCAGCAGCTTACGGGGGCCTGCCTACAATGAGCAGTTCTTC.